This is a list of T cell receptor beta chains from one sample in a study of CD8+ T cells in alopecia areata. Data came from immunoSEQ multiplex PCR; TCRdb stores just in-frame clones and leaves some out. The sample includes 100,000 to 120,000 clones, approximately 55% seen only once; the top ten take approximately 3.6%. Sequencing used CD4+ T cells sorted from blood, obtained at week 24, from a patient treated with tofacitinib. All receptors derive from a human donor with alopecia areata. Both conserved end residues are part of each CDR3. The D gene is left open where the match is weak. A row's size may be missing; if present it is once, few, many or a size class.

size	V	D	J	CDR3	DNA
NA	TRBV30	TRBD1	TRBJ1-4	CAWSFYGTGNEKLFF	TGTGCCTGGAGTTTCTACGGGACAGGAAATGAAAAACTGTTTTTT
once	TRBV2	TRBD2	TRBJ2-1	CASSALAGGYNEQLF	TGTGCCAGCAGCGCACTAGCGGGGGGGTACAATGAGCAGCTCTTC
NA	TRBV29-1	NA	TRBJ1-1	CSVERVGNTEAFF	TGCAGCGTTGAGCGTGTAGGGAACACTGAAGCTTTCTTT
few	TRBV5-6	NA	TRBJ2-2	CASSLGVNTGELFF	TGTGCCAGCAGCTTAGGAGTGAACACCGGGGAGCTGTTTTTT
NA	TRBV29-1	NA	TRBJ1-4	CSVGGREGEKLFF	TGCAGCGTTGGTGGACGGGAAGGTGAAAAACTGTTTTTT
NA	TRBV19	NA	TRBJ1-6	CASSLQGGGGSPLHF	TGTGCCAGTAGTCTACAGGGAGGGGGAGGCTCACCCCTCCACTTT
once	TRBV5-1	TRBD1	TRBJ1-2	CASSLEQGASSYTF	TGCGCCAGCAGCTTGGAACAGGGGGCGAGTAGCTACACCTTC
NA	TRBV30	NA	TRBJ2-3	CAWSVPERTDTQYF	TGTGCCTGGAGTGTACCGGAGAGAACAGATACGCAGTATTTT
NA	TRBV9	TRBD1	TRBJ2-7	CASSVGGSGAGTGAYEQYF	TGTGCCAGCAGCGTAGGAGGCTCGGGTGCGGGGACAGGGGCCTACGAGCAGTACTTC
NA	TRBV4-1	NA	TRBJ1-6	CASSQDLHSPLHF	TGCGCCAGCAGCCAAGATTTGCATTCACCCCTCCACTTT
NA	TRBV18	TRBD1	TRBJ1-1	CASSLGQGEPRAFF	TGTGCCAGCTCCCTGGGACAGGGGGAGCCTAGGGCTTTCTTT
NA	TRBV21-1	NA	TRBJ2-3	CASSKVKATQYF	TGTGCCAGCAGCAAAGTCAAAGCGACGCAGTATTTT
few	TRBV29-1	NA	TRBJ2-1	CSARFRAYNEQFF	TGCAGCGCCCGTTTCAGGGCCTACAATGAGCAGTTCTTC
NA	TRBV10-3	TRBD2	TRBJ2-7	CAIRGEGKIYEQYF	TGTGCCATCAGGGGGGAGGGCAAGATCTACGAGCAGTACTTC
NA	TRBV5-1	TRBD2	TRBJ2-7	CASSIGPSGEQYF	TGCGCCAGCAGCATCGGGCCTAGCGGCGAGCAGTACTTC
few	TRBV10-3	NA	TRBJ1-2	CAISDEYGYTF	TGTGCCATCAGTGACGAATATGGCTACACCTTC
NA	TRBV30	NA	TRBJ2-3	CAWSGGATDTQYF	TGTGCCTGGAGTGGGGGGGCTACAGATACGCAGTATTTT
NA	TRBV30	NA	TRBJ2-5	CAWSVFRSTQYF	TGTGCCTGGAGTGTTTTTAGGTCGACCCAGTACTTC
few	TRBV29-1	NA	TRBJ1-2	CSVDQNGYTF	TGCAGCGTTGATCAGAACGGCTACACCTTC
once	TRBV6-1	NA	TRBJ1-4	CASSQSATNEKLFF	TGTGCCAGCAGCCAGAGTGCAACTAATGAAAAACTGTTTTTT
once	TRBV2	TRBD1	TRBJ2-6	CARQDRRNVLTF	TGTGCCAGACAGGACAGGAGGAACGTCCTGACTTTC
NA	TRBV7-9	NA	TRBJ2-7	CASSLYPETYEQYF	TGTGCCAGCAGCTTATATCCGGAAACCTACGAGCAGTACTTC
few	TRBV20-1	NA	TRBJ1-3	CSARVGNTIYF	TGCAGTGCTAGAGTAGGAAACACCATATATTTT
NA	TRBV4-2	TRBD2	TRBJ2-5	CASSQFGTSVQETQYF	TGTGCCAGCAGCCAATTCGGGACTAGCGTACAAGAGACCCAGTACTTC
few	TRBV7-9	NA	TRBJ1-2	CASSLADRSPVPYTF	TGTGCCAGCAGCTTAGCAGACAGGAGTCCCGTTCCCTACACCTTC
NA	TRBV25-1	TRBD1	TRBJ1-6	CASSEGPHRGNSPLHF	TGTGCCAGCAGTGAGGGCCCTCACAGGGGTAATTCACCCCTCCACTTT
few	TRBV7-2	NA	TRBJ2-2	CASTGSNTGELFF	TGTGCCAGTACAGGGTCGAACACCGGGGAGCTGTTTTTT
few	TRBV19	TRBD1	TRBJ2-2	CASSTPGQGTNTGELFF	TGTGCCAGTAGTACACCAGGACAGGGAACGAACACCGGGGAGCTGTTTTTT
few	TRBV7-2	NA	TRBJ1-6	CASSVVGNSPLHF	TGTGCCAGCAGCGTGGTTGGCAATTCACCCCTCCACTTT
NA	TRBV2	TRBD1	TRBJ1-5	CASSGYPGTGGHQPQHF	TGTGCCAGCAGCGGATACCCCGGGACAGGGGGCCATCAGCCCCAGCATTTT
few	TRBV2	NA	TRBJ2-7	CASSEIPYEQYF	TGTGCCAGCAGTGAGATACCCTACGAGCAGTACTTC
few	TRBV7-9	NA	TRBJ1-1	CASSLVVEAFF	TGTGCCAGCAGCTTAGTGGTTGAAGCTTTCTTT
NA	TRBV29-1	NA	TRBJ2-5	CSVALIITQETQYF	TGCAGCGTCGCCCTTATAATAACCCAAGAGACCCAGTACTTC
few	TRBV7-2	TRBD1	TRBJ2-5	CASSWDREETQYF	TGTGCCAGCAGTTGGGACAGGGAAGAGACCCAGTACTTC
NA	TRBV29-1	NA	TRBJ2-3	CSVGTDTQYF	TGCAGCGTTGGGACAGATACGCAGTATTTT
NA	TRBV6-5	NA	TRBJ2-3	CASKADTDTQYF	TGTGCCAGCAAGGCCGACACAGATACGCAGTATTTT
NA	TRBV4-3	NA	TRBJ1-5	CASSLIGQPQHF	TGCGCCAGCAGCCTCATCGGTCAGCCCCAGCATTTT
NA	TRBV23-1	NA	TRBJ2-7	CASSPQSPYEQYF	TGCGCCAGCAGTCCTCAGAGCCCCTACGAGCAGTACTTC
NA	TRBV9	NA	TRBJ1-3	CASSAEGHLLSGNTIYF	TGTGCCAGCAGCGCAGAGGGACATCTCCTCTCTGGAAACACCATATATTTT
NA	TRBV25-1	TRBD1	TRBJ1-6	CASRPPRGDYSPLHF	TGTGCCAGCAGACCCCCCAGGGGGGATTATTCACCCCTCCACTTT
NA	TRBV5-1	TRBD1	TRBJ2-3	CASSLLGQGTDTQYF	TGCGCCAGCAGCCTCCTCGGACAGGGAACAGATACGCAGTATTTT
NA	TRBV6-5	TRBD1	TRBJ1-6	CASSWGQGNSPLHF	TGTGCCAGCAGTTGGGGACAGGGGAATTCACCCCTCCACTTT
NA	TRBV10-2	NA	TRBJ2-7	CASGQGPSYEQYF	TGCGCCAGCGGGCAAGGGCCCTCCTACGAGCAGTACTTC
NA	TRBV29-1	NA	TRBJ2-7	CSARTEGYEQYF	TGCAGCGCAAGGACAGAAGGCTACGAGCAGTACTTC
NA	TRBV5-4	TRBD1	TRBJ2-4	CASSLVQGAAKNIQYF	TGTGCCAGCAGCTTGGTACAGGGGGCGGCCAAAAACATTCAGTACTTC
NA	TRBV11-2	NA	TRBJ2-3	CASSLTGGSDTQYF	TGTGCCAGCAGCTTAACCGGGGGCTCAGATACGCAGTATTTT
few	TRBV7-2	NA	TRBJ1-4	CASSSPRTSGKLFF	TGTGCCAGCAGCAGCCCCCGGACATCCGGAAAACTGTTTTTT
few	TRBV9	TRBD2	TRBJ2-5	CASSELAGMQETQYF	TGTGCCAGCAGCGAACTAGCGGGCATGCAAGAGACCCAGTACTTC
NA	TRBV28	NA	TRBJ2-2	CASSRTYQGSGELFF	TGTGCCAGCAGCCGAACCTATCAGGGCAGCGGGGAGCTGTTTTTT
few	TRBV11-3	NA	TRBJ2-1	CASSATGDEQFF	TGTGCCAGCAGCGCTACGGGGGATGAGCAGTTCTTC
NA	TRBV25-1	NA	TRBJ2-5	CASRDETQYF	TGTGCCAGCAGGGACGAGACCCAGTACTTC
NA	TRBV10-2	NA	TRBJ2-5	CASMGGQAQYF	TGCGCCAGCATGGGGGGTCAGGCCCAGTACTTC